The clone carrying this T cell receptor beta chain is a singleton in its sample. The CDR3 covers 12 residues. The germline V gene encodes CDR1 MNHEY and CDR2 SMNVEV (reference sequence). This entry belongs to a study of control samples from healthy donors and cancer patients. The table came from immunoSEQ multiplex PCR; TCRdb's copy has only in-frame clones and leaves some out. The sample includes tens of thousands of clones, roughly nine tenths of them seen just once. The chain employs TRBV27 and TRBJ2-7; 8 bases are shared with TRBD2. The TCR was taken from a man aged 35-49 years with colorectal cancer. The sample comprised PBMCs. The CDR3 DNA reads TGTGCGACGGGACTAGGGGTGTACGAGCAGTACTTC. This gives the protein CATGLGVYEQYF.